This TCR beta chain was sequenced in a study of blood T cells in healthy people across ages. Study-wide points: Among long-lived donors, naive CD4+ cells were more numerous and diversity higher than in aged donors.

V was pared by 4 bases and J by 1 base, with 11 bases between. The CDR3 extends over 14 amino acids. Germline loops: CDR1 MNHEY, CDR2 SMNVEV (reference sequence). The second PCR ran about 6 to 11 cycles with a sample-barcoded 5' primer and J-beta primers. TCRdb re-derived calls from the 5' RACE reads in MiXCR, one entry per CDR3 protein. The sample consists of around 1.5 million distinct CDR3 sequences, 42% of them appearing once. This clonotype was observed a few times. The target antigen is unknown. The sample consisted of blood. This chain uses TRBV27 with TRBJ2-7; D is undetermined. This TCR came from a woman aged 18-29 years in good health. Here the CDR3 reads CASSSPTESYEQYF. In DNA, the CDR3 is TGTGCCAGCAGTTCCCCGACTGAATCCTACGAGCAGTACTTC.